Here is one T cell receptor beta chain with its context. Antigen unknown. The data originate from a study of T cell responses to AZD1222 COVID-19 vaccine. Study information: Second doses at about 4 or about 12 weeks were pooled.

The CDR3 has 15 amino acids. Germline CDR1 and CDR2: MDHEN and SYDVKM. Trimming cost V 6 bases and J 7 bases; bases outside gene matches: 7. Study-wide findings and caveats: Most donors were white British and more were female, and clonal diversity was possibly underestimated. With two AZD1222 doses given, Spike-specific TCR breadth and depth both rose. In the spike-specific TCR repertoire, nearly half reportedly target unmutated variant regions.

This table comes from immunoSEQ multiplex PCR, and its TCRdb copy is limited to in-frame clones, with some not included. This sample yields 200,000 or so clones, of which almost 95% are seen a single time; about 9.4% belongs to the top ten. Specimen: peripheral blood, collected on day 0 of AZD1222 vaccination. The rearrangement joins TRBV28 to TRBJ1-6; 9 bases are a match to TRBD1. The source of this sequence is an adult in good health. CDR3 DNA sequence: TGTGCCAGCAGCTCACAGGGGGCATGGAATTCACCCCTCCACTTT. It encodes CASSSQGAWNSPLHF. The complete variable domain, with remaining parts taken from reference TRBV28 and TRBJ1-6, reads DVKVTQSSRYLVKRTGEKVFLECVQDMDHENMFWYRQDPGLGLRLIYFSYDVKMKEKGDIPEGYSVSREKKERFSLILESASTNQTSMYLCASSSQGAWNSPLHFGNGTRLTVT.